The clone carrying this T cell receptor beta chain appeared a few times. Antigen specificity is unknown. The protocol was immunoSEQ multiplex PCR, while the TCRdb copy is restricted to in-frame clones and leaves out a portion. The data show about 40,000 clones, about four fifths seen once. V lost 6 bases and J 3 bases, leaving 9 bases between the germline ends. The germline V gene has CDR1 LNHDA and CDR2 SQIVND (reference sequence). The CDR3 consists of 13 residues. This sample was taken from a study of STAT5B mutations in CD4+ large granular lymphocyte leukemia. For the study at large: The CDR3 'QG' motif was associated with a particular HLA allele among healthy donors.

General study findings and limits: Without HLA matching, higher CD4+ than CD8+ T-LGLL clonality could reflect small sample size. No patients shared main leukemic clonotypes, though roughly 25% appeared at low frequency elsewhere.

The J gene is TRBJ1-5, the V gene TRBV19, with D hard to call. Sequencing used CD4+ T cells from blood buffy coats. This clonotype was sampled from a human donor in good health. The CDR3 region is CASRGVVNQPQHF. CDR3 DNA: TGTGCCAGTAGGGGAGTGGTCAATCAGCCCCAGCATTTT.